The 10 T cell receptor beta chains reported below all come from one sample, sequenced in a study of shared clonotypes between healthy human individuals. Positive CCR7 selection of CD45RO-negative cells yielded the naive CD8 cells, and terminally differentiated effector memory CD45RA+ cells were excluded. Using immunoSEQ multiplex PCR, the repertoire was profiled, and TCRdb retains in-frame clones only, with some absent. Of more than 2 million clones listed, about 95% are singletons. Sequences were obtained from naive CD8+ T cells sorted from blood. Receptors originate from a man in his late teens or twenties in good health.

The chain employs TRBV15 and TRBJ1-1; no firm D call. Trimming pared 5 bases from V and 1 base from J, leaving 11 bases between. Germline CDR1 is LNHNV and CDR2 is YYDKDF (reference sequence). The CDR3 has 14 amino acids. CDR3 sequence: CATSEEEGNTEAFF. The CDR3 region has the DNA TGTGCCACCAGCGAGGAGGAGGGGAACACTGAAGCTTTCTTT.

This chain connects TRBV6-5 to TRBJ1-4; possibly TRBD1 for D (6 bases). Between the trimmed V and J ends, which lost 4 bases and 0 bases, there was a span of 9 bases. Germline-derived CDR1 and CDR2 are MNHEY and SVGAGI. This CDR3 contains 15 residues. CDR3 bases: TGTGCCAGCAGTTGGGACACCACAACTAATGAAAAACTGTTTTTT. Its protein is CASSWDTTTNEKLFF.

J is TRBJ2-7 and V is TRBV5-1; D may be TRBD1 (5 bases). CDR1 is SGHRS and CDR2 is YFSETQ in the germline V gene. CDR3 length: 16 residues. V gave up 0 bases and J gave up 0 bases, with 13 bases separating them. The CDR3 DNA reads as TGCGCCAGCAGCTTGGGGGGCTCGACCTACTCCTACGAGCAGTACTTC. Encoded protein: CASSLGGSTYSYEQYF.

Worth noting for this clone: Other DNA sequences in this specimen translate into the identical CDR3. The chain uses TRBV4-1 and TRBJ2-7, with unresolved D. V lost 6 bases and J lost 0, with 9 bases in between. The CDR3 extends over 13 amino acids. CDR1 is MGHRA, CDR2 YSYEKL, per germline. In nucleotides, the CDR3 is TGCGCCAGCAGTCTCACCATCTCCTACGAGCAGTACTTC. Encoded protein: CASSLTISYEQYF.

The CDR3 spells CASSLFPSYNEQFF. The DNA of the CDR3 is TGTGCCAGCAGCTTATTCCCCTCCTACAATGAGCAGTTCTTC. V and J are TRBV7-2 and TRBJ2-1, with D uncertain. From germline, CDR1 is SGHTA and CDR2 FQGNSA. V was cut by 2 bases and J by 0 bases, with 5 bases left in between. The CDR3 is 14 residues long.

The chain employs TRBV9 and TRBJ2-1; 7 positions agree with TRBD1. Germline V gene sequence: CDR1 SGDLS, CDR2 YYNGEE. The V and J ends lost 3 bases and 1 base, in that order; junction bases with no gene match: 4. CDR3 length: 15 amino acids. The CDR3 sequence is CASSDDRVSYNEQFF. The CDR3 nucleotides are TGTGCCAGCAGCGACGACAGGGTATCCTACAATGAGCAGTTCTTC.

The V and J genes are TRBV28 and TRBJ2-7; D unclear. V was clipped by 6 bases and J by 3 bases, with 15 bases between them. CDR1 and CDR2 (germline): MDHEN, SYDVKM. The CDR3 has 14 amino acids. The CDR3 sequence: CASRPTDENYEQYF. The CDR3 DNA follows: TGTGCCAGCAGGCCTACAGACGAAAACTACGAGCAGTACTTC.

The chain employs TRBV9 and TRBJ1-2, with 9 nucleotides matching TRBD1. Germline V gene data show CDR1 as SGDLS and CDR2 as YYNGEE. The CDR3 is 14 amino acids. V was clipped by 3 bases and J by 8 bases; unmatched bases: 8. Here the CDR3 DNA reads TGTGCCAGCAGCGCTAGCACAGGGGGCGACGGCTACACCTTC. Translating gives CASSASTGGDGYTF.

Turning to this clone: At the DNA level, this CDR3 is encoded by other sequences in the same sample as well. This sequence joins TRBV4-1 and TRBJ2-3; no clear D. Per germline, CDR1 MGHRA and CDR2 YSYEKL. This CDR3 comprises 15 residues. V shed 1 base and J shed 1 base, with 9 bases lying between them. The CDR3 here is CASSQVGGGTDTQYF. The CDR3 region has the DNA TGCGCCAGCAGCCAAGTAGGCGGAGGCACAGATACGCAGTATTTT.

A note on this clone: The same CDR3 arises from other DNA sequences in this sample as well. In nucleotides, the CDR3 is TGCGCCAGCAGCCAAGGAGGAGGGTACGAGCAGTACTTC. This codes for CASSQGGGYEQYF. The rearrangement links TRBV4-3 to TRBJ2-7, with TRBD2 as a possible D gene (6 bases). The V end lost 1 base, the J end lost 4 bases, and 8 bases lay between the germline ends. Germline V gene lookup returns CDR1 LGHNA and CDR2 YSLEER. This CDR3 spans 13 amino acids.